This T cell receptor (beta chain) was captured in a study of vaccination effects on CD4 cells after COVID-19. With V trimmed by 1 base and J by 0 bases, 7 bases remained unmatched. CDR3 length: 18 residues. Germline V gene data show CDR1 as SGHTA and CDR2 as FQGNSA. Using immunoSEQ multiplex PCR, the repertoire was profiled, and TCRdb retains in-frame clones only, with some absent. The sample comprises roughly 46,000 clones, 74% of which are singletons, and under 5.5% rests with the top ten. An approximately ten-day culture period preceded the isolation of CD4+ T cells. The person acquired a PCR-confirmed SARS-CoV-2 infection between March and December 2020. Each person got two doses of an mRNA SARS-CoV-2 vaccine, BNT162b2 or mRNA-1273. Study-level results: Marked clonal contraction was seen late after vaccination (in both infection- and vaccine-induced clones).

This clone was seen a handful of times. Its antigen remains unidentified. This chain uses TRBV7-2 with TRBJ2-3; 10 bases are a match to TRBD2. The sample consisted of CD4+ T cells from PBMCs cultured without peptide, taken after COVID-19 vaccination. The receptor was derived from a human donor who had a prior SARS-CoV-2 infection. The CDR3 coding sequence is TGTGCCAGCAGCTTAGTAGGCTCTAGCGGGGGAAGCACAGATACGCAGTATTTT. The encoded protein is CASSLVGSSGGSTDTQYF.